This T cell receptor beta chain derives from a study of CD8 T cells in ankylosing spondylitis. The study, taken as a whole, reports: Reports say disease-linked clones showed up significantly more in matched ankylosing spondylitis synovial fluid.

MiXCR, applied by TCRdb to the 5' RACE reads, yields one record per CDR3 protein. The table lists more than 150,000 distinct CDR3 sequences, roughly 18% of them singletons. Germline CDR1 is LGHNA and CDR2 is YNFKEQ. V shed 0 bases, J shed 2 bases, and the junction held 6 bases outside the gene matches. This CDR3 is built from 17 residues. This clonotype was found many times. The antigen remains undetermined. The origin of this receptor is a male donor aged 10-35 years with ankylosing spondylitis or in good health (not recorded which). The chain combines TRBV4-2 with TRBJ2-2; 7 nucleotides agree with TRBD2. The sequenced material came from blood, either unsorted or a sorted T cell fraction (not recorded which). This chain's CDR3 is CASSQDSPSGNTGELFF. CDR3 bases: TGTGCCAGCAGCCAAGATTCGCCTAGCGGCAACACCGGGGAGCTGTTTTTT.